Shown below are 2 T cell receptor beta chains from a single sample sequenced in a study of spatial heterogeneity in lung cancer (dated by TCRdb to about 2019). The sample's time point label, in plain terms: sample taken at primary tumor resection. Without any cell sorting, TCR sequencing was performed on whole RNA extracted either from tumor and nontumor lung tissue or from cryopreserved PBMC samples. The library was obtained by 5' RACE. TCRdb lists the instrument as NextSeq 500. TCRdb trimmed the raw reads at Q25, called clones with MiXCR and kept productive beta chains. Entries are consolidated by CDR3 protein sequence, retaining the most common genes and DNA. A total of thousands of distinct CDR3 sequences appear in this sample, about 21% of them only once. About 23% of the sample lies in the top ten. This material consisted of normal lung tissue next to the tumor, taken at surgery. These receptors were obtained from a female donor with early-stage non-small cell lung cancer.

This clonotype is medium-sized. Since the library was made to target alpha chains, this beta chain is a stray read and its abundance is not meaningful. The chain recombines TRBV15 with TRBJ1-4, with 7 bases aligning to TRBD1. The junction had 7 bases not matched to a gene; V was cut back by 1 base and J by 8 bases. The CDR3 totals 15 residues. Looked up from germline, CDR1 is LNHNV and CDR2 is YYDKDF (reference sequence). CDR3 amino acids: CATSRGYTGEEKLFF. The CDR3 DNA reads TGTGCCACCAGCAGAGGGTATACAGGGGAGGAAAAACTGTTTTTT.

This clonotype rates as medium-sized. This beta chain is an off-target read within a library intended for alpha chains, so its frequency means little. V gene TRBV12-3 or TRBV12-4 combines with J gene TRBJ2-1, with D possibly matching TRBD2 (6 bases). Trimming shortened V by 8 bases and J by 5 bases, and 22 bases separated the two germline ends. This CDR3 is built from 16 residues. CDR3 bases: TGTGCCAGCGGGCCCCCTTTCCGGGAGCACCACAATGAGCAGTTCTTC. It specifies CASGPPFREHHNEQFF.